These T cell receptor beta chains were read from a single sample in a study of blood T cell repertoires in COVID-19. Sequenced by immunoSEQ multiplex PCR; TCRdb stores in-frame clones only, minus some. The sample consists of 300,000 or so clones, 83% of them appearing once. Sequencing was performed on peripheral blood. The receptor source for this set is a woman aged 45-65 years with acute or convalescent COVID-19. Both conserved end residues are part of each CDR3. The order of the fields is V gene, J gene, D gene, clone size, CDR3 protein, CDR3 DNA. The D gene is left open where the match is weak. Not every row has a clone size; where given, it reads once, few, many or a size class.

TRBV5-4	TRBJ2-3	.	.	CASRHGRDSSTDTQYF	TGTGCCAGCAGGCACGGGCGGGACAGTAGCACAGATACGCAGTATTTT
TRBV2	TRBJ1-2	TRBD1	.	CASRDRGNGYTF	TGTGCCAGCAGAGACAGGGGTAATGGCTACACCTTC
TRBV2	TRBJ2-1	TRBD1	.	CATGGQGGNEQFF	TGTGCCACCGGGGGACAGGGGGGTAATGAGCAGTTCTTC
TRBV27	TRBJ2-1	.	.	CASSSDSNEQFF	TGTGCCAGCAGTTCGGACTCCAATGAGCAGTTCTTC
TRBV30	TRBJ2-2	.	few	CAWTRTVNTGELFF	TGTGCCTGGACTAGGACAGTCAACACCGGGGAGCTGTTTTTT
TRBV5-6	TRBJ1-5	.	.	CASSWRDQPQHF	TGTGCCAGCAGCTGGAGGGATCAGCCCCAGCATTTT
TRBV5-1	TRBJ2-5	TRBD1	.	CASSLQTGVEETQYF	TGCGCCAGCAGCTTGCAGACAGGGGTCGAAGAGACCCAGTACTTC
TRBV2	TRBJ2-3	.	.	CASSVRGRTDTQYF	TGTGCCAGCAGTGTACGGGGGAGGACAGATACGCAGTATTTT
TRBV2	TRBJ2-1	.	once	CASSEGVAYPEQFF	TGTGCCAGCAGTGAAGGGGTAGCCTACCCCGAGCAGTTCTTC
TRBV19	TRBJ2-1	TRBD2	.	CASTSAGGPRNEQFF	TGTGCCAGTACTTCAGCGGGAGGGCCACGGAATGAGCAGTTCTTC
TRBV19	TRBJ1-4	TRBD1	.	CASSVDRGTEKLFF	TGTGCCAGTAGTGTGGACAGGGGGACTGAAAAACTGTTTTTT
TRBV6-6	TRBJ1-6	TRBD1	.	CASSYSTGGTNSPLHF	TGTGCCAGCAGTTACTCCACAGGGGGAACTAATTCACCCCTCCACTTT
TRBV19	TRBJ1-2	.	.	CASSLTLSSYGYTF	TGTGCCAGTAGTTTGACCCTCTCTAGCTATGGCTACACCTTC
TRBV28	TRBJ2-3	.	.	CASSSQSTDTQYF	TGTGCCAGCAGTTCTCAGAGCACAGATACGCAGTATTTT
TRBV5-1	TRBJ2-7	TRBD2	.	CASGNGGTSGRDYEQYF	TGCGCTAGCGGAAACGGGGGCACTAGCGGGAGAGACTACGAGCAGTACTTC
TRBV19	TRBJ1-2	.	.	CASSILGSGRFGYTF	TGTGCCAGTAGTATACTCGGGAGCGGCCGCTTTGGCTACACCTTC
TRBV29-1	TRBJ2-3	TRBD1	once	CSVDRAYGTDTQYF	TGCAGCGTGGACAGGGCTTATGGCACAGATACGCAGTATTTT
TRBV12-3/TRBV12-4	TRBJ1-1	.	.	CASTRANTEAFF	TGTGCCAGCACTCGAGCGAACACTGAAGCTTTCTTT
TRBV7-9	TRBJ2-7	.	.	CATDTGSNSYEQYF	TGTGCCACCGACACCGGCTCTAACTCCTACGAGCAGTACTTC
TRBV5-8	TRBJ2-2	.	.	CASPNRWGEGTGELFF	TGTGCCAGCCCTAACCGTTGGGGAGAGGGCACCGGGGAGCTGTTTTTT
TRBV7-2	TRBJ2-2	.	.	CASSPDSGELFF	TGTGCCAGCAGCCCAGACTCCGGGGAGCTGTTTTTT
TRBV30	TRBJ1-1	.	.	CAWSLAEAEAFF	TGTGCCTGGAGTCTAGCAGAAGCTGAAGCTTTCTTT
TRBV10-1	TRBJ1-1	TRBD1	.	CASSETHSRQGRTEAFF	TGCGCCAGCAGTGAGACACACTCCCGACAGGGTCGGACTGAAGCTTTCTTT
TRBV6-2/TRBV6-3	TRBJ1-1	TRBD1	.	CASSYSRGTGVDTEAFF	TGTGCCAGCAGTTACTCGAGAGGGACAGGGGTCGACACTGAAGCTTTCTTT
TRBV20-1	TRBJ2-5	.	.	CSADGQETQYF	TGCAGTGCTGACGGGCAAGAGACCCAGTACTTC
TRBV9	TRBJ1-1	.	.	CASSLGGLNTEAFF	TGTGCCAGCAGCTTAGGCGGATTGAACACTGAAGCTTTCTTT
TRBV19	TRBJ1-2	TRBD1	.	CASKTQQGNGSPYGYTF	TGTGCCAGTAAGACTCAACAGGGGAACGGCAGCCCCTATGGCTACACCTTC
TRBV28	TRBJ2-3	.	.	CASWGDQFEHF	TGTGCCAGCTGGGGGGACCAGTTTGAGCATTTT
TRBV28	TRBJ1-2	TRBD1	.	CASRPDRGNNYGYTF	TGTGCCAGCAGGCCCGACAGGGGAAATAACTATGGCTACACCTTC
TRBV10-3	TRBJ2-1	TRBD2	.	CATGPGYGTSYNEQFF	TGTGCCACTGGGCCAGGATACGGGACTAGTTACAATGAGCAGTTCTTC
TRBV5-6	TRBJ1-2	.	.	CASSLPTGAVEGYTF	TGTGCCAGCAGCCTCCCGACAGGAGCGGTGGAAGGCTACACCTTC
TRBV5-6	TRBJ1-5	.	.	CASSWFQGNQPQHF	TGTGCCAGCAGCTGGTTCCAGGGCAATCAGCCCCAGCATTTT
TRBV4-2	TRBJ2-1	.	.	CASSQEVTSSYNEQFF	TGTGCCAGCAGCCAAGAGGTAACTAGCTCCTACAATGAGCAGTTCTTC
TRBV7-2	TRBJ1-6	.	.	CASSSGQPKSPLHF	TGTGCCAGCAGCTCTGGACAGCCGAAATCACCCCTCCACTTT
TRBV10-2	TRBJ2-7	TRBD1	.	CASSGPDRGYEQYF	TGCGCCAGCAGTGGCCCCGACAGGGGCTACGAGCAGTACTTC
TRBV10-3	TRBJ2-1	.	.	CAISETGSHNEQFF	TGTGCCATCAGTGAGACAGGGTCCCACAATGAGCAGTTCTTC
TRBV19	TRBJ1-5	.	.	CASSPPGGNQPQHF	TGTGCCAGTAGTCCCCCCGGGGGCAATCAGCCCCAGCATTTT
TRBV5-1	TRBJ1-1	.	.	CASKTDLDTEAFF	TGCGCCAGCAAGACAGACCTCGACACTGAAGCTTTCTTT
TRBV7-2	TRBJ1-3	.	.	CASSSGAWGNTIYF	TGTGCCAGCAGCTCAGGCGCGTGGGGAAACACCATATATTTT
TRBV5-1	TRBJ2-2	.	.	CASSPVNTGELFF	TGCGCCAGCAGCCCAGTGAACACCGGGGAGCTGTTTTTT
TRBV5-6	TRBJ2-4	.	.	CASSLGASAKNIQYF	TGTGCCAGCAGCTTGGGGGCTTCAGCCAAAAACATTCAGTACTTC
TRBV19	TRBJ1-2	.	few	CASSPGAVSLYGYTF	TGTGCCAGTAGTCCAGGGGCCGTTTCCCTCTATGGCTACACCTTC
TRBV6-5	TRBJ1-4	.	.	CAGRRVGVEGKLFF	TGTGCCGGTCGTAGGGTAGGGGTTGAAGGAAAACTGTTTTTT
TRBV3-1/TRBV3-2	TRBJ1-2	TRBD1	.	CASRPGQGGGYTF	TGTGCCAGCAGGCCCGGACAGGGAGGCGGCTACACCTTC
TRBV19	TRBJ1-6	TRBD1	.	CASRQTGYNSPLHF	TGTGCCAGTAGGCAGACAGGGTATAATTCACCCCTCCACTTT
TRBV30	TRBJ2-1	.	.	CAWSFITGYNEQFF	TGTGCCTGGAGCTTCATCACGGGGTACAATGAGCAGTTCTTC
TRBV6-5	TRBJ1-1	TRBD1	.	CASSRQGGNTEAFF	TGTGCCAGTTCCCGACAGGGGGGAAACACTGAAGCTTTCTTT
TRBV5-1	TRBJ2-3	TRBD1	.	CASRSSTGGTDTQYF	TGCGCCAGCAGATCTTCGACAGGGGGGACAGATACGCAGTATTTT
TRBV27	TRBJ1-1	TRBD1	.	CASSRGLGTEAFF	TGTGCCAGCAGCAGGGGGCTAGGAACTGAAGCTTTCTTT
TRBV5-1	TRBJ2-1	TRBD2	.	CASSLAASGSSYNEQFF	TGCGCCAGCAGCTTGGCCGCTAGCGGGAGCTCCTACAATGAGCAGTTCTTC
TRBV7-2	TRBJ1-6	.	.	CASSGQQGGNSPLHF	TGTGCCAGCAGCGGGCAACAAGGGGGAAATTCACCCCTCCACTTT
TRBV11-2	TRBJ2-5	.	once	CASSIDSSATQETQYF	TGTGCCAGCAGTATAGACAGCAGCGCCACACAAGAGACCCAGTACTTC
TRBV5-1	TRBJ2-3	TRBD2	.	CASSIAGGTTDTQYF	TGCGCCAGCAGCATAGCGGGGGGTACCACAGATACGCAGTATTTT
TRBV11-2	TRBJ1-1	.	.	CASSLAGMNTEAFF	TGTGCCAGCAGCTTAGCAGGGATGAACACTGAAGCTTTCTTT